This T cell receptor (beta chain) was identified during a study of T cells after posttransplantation cyclophosphamide. Study findings and constraints: Blood and skin or GI T cell repertoires showed limited TRB overlap.

Worth noting for this clone: Its antigen is still unknown.

TCRdb's table, derived via immunoSEQ multiplex PCR, lists solely in-frame clones and lacks some. The table records 45,000 to 65,000 clones, approximately 94% of them present only once. The trim removed 1 base at V and 2 bases at J, leaving 10 bases unmatched. The germline V gene has CDR1 SGHTA and CDR2 FQGNSA. This CDR3 spans 17 amino acids. V usage is TRBV7-2 and J usage is TRBJ2-7; 8 bases are shared with TRBD1. The source of this sequence is a woman aged 30 to 39 in good health and a related stem cell transplant donor. Sequencing was carried out using PBMCs. CDR3 DNA: TGTGCCAGCAGCTTAGTTGGCGGCGGACAGGGCGCCTACGAGCAGTACTTC. This gives the protein CASSLVGGGQGAYEQYF.